These 14 T cell receptor beta chains were sequenced from one sample in a study of CD8 T cells in Susac syndrome (dated by TCRdb to about 2019). The library was obtained by the immunoSEQ multiplex PCR assay. RNA was extracted using the RNeasy kit, and about 0.5 to 1 ug of the RNA was reverse transcribed with random hexamers. TCRdb handled the public reads itself, with Q25 trimming in fastp and clone calling in MiXCR, and kept productive beta chains. CDR3 protein duplicates are merged, each entry listing the most common genes and DNA. Present in this sample are approximately 220,000 distinct CDR3 sequences, about 90% of which were seen just once. The ten most abundant clones make up approximately 0.13% of the sample. What was sequenced was CD8+ T cells from PBMCs. The receptors shown here come from a human donor with multiple sclerosis.

The chain couples TRBV13 to TRBJ2-1; 8 nucleotides align to TRBD2. Germline CDR1 and CDR2: PRHDT and FYEKMQ (reference sequence). With V trimmed by 2 bases and J by 2 bases, 14 bases remained unmatched. The CDR3 length is 19 residues. Here the CDR3 reads CASSLLGGGQSYTYNEQFF. The CDR3 coding sequence is TGTGCCAGCAGCTTACTCGGGGGGGGCCAGTCTTACACCTACAATGAGCAGTTCTTC.

The chain has TRBV3-1 and TRBJ1-1, with a tentative D call TRBD1 (6 bases). Germline V lookup: CDR1 LGHDT, CDR2 YNNKEL (reference sequence). V lost 3 bases to trimming and J lost 5 bases, with 13 bases between them. CDR3 length: 14 residues. The CDR3 loop is CASSHPGGLTEAFF. The DNA for the CDR3 is TGTGCCAGCAGCCATCCCGGGGGGCTAACTGAAGCTTTCTTT. Combining the CDR3 with reference TRBV3-1 and TRBJ1-1 gives the whole variable domain DTAVSQTPKYLVTQMGNDKSIKCEQNLGHDTMYWYKQDSKKFLKIMFSYNNKELIINETVPNRFSPKSPDKAHLNLHINSLELGDSAVYFCASSHPGGLTEAFFGQGTRLTVV.

This chain links TRBV7-2 with TRBJ2-3; 7 bases map to TRBD2. Germline CDR1 is SGHTA and CDR2 is FQGNSA. The CDR3 totals 17 residues. V lost 1 base to trimming and J lost 0 bases; unmatched junction nucleotides: 7. CDR3 sequence: CASSLVGGTTSTDTQYF. CDR3 DNA: TGTGCCAGCAGCTTAGTCGGAGGGACTACAAGCACAGATACGCAGTATTTT.

The V call is TRBV7-9, the J call TRBJ1-1; the D is unclear. V gave up 4 bases and J gave up 0 bases, with 15 bases separating them. CDR3 length equals 16 residues. Germline-derived CDR1 and CDR2 are SEHNR and FQNEAQ (reference sequence). In nucleotides, the CDR3 is TGTGCCAGCAGCTATCCGGGATTTTCCATGAACACTGAAGCTTTCTTT. It codes for CASSYPGFSMNTEAFF. The full variable domain, in which reference TRBV7-9 and TRBJ1-1 provide the parts outside the CDR3, is DTGVSQNPRHKITKRGQNVTFRCDPISEHNRLYWYRQTLGQGPEFLTYFQNEAQLEKSRLLSDRFSAERPKGSFSTLEIQRTEQGDSAMYLCASSYPGFSMNTEAFFGQGTRLTVV.

This chain joins TRBV2 and TRBJ2-3, with unresolved D. V was pared by 7 bases and J by 6 bases, with 20 bases between. In germline, CDR1 is SNHLY, CDR2 FYNNEI. This CDR3 is 15 amino acids long. The DNA of the CDR3 is TGTGCCAGCACGACGGCCGCAACCCTTGTGGATACGCAGTATTTT. This encodes CASTTAATLVDTQYF. Supplemented by reference TRBV2 and TRBJ2-3, the full variable domain reads EPEVTQTPSHQVTQMGQEVILRCVPISNHLYFYWYRQILGQKVEFLVSFYNNEISEKSEIFDDQFSVERPDGSNFTLKIRSTKLEDSAMYFCASTTAATLVDTQYFGPGTRLTVL.

CDR3 in amino acids: CSASGGRESSYNEQFF. Here the CDR3 DNA reads TGCAGTGCCTCCGGCGGGAGGGAGAGCTCCTACAATGAGCAGTTCTTC. The genes are TRBV20-1 and TRBJ2-1; 9 bases match TRBD2. The CDR3 sequence is 16 residues long. Germline lookup yields CDR1 DFQATT and CDR2 SNEGSKA (reference sequence). V dropped 6 bases and J dropped 0; count of bases not matched to a gene: 9.

The V and J genes are TRBV4-1 and TRBJ1-1, with D possibly TRBD1 on 5 matching bases. Germline CDR1 is MGHRA and CDR2 is YSYEKL. This CDR3 is built from 16 residues. V was trimmed by 1 base and J by 0 bases, leaving 12 bases between them. In DNA form, the CDR3 reads TGCGCCAGCAGCCAAGGGCAGGGCCCCATGAACACTGAAGCTTTCTTT. Protein: CASSQGQGPMNTEAFF.

The CDR3 DNA reads as TGCAGTGCTAGCCCGGAGCCGGGACTAGCGGGCCGGAGCTCCTACGAGCAGTACTTC. Translated, it gives CSASPEPGLAGRSSYEQYF. The chain carries TRBV20-1 and TRBJ2-7, with TRBD2 identical over 12 bases. V shed 3 bases and J 0 bases; nucleotides not matched to a gene: 15. The CDR3 consists of 19 residues. CDR1 DFQATT and CDR2 SNEGSKA come from the germline V gene (reference sequence).

The chain combines TRBV19 with TRBJ1-2, with a weak D call TRBD1 (5 bases). V was cut by 0 bases and J by 5 bases, with 19 bases left in between. The CDR3 extends over 17 amino acids. Germline loops: CDR1 LNHDA, CDR2 SQIVND (reference sequence). CDR3 sequence: CASSIDGPRVRGYGYTF. In DNA form, the CDR3 reads TGTGCCAGTAGTATAGACGGCCCCAGGGTGAGGGGTTATGGCTACACCTTC.

The chain has TRBV27 and TRBJ1-5; the D gene is possibly TRBD1 (5 bases). Germline CDR1 MNHEY, CDR2 SMNVEV (reference sequence). Trimming left V 7 bases short and J 2 bases short, with 21 bases between. CDR3 length equals 17 residues. The DNA of the CDR3 is TGTGCCAGCAACTCTCTGGGGGTTTTTGATGGCAATCAGCCCCAGCATTTT. Translated: CASNSLGVFDGNQPQHF.

The rearrangement links TRBV5-6 to TRBJ1-2; D not resolved. Trimming removed 2 bases from V and 3 bases from J, with 14 bases in between. This CDR3 has 15 residues. Germline-derived CDR1 and CDR2 are SGHDT and YYEEEE. DNA for the CDR3: TGTGCCAGCAGCTTCGGGAAGGGAACGGACTATGGCTACACCTTC. Its protein product is CASSFGKGTDYGYTF. The complete variable domain, with remaining parts taken from reference TRBV5-6 and TRBJ1-2, reads DAGVTQSPTHLIKTRGQQVTLRCSPKSGHDTVSWYQQALGQGPQFIFQYYEEEERQRGNFPDRFSGHQFPNYSSELNVNALLLGDSALYLCASSFGKGTDYGYTFGSGTRLTVV.

The chain carries TRBV4-1 and TRBJ2-3; D gene unclear. Germline V gives CDR1 MGHRA, CDR2 YSYEKL. The V end was cut by 3 bases, the J end by 4 bases, with 11 bases between. The CDR3 loop spans 14 amino acids. The CDR3 loop reads CASSQPELSDTQYF. The CDR3 nucleotides read TGCGCCAGCAGCCAGCCCGAGCTTTCAGATACGCAGTATTTT.

The genes are TRBV10-3 and TRBJ2-1; weak D call: TRBD2 (5 bases). The germline gives CDR1 ENHRY, CDR2 SYGVKD. V was clipped by 3 bases and J by 0 bases, with 9 bases between them. The CDR3 is made up of 15 amino acids. The CDR3 nucleotides read TGTGCCATCAGTGAATCCACTAGCTCCTACAATGAGCAGTTCTTC. This encodes CAISESTSSYNEQFF.

The CDR3 coding sequence is TGTGCCTGGAGTGGGCTAGCGGGATTCAATGAGCAGTTCTTC. It encodes CAWSGLAGFNEQFF. This rearrangement joins TRBV30 to TRBJ2-1; TRBD2 agrees at 9 bases. The ends lost 1 base at V and 6 bases at J; junction bases unmatched: 4. CDR1 GTSNPN and CDR2 SVGIG come from the germline V gene (reference sequence). The CDR3 totals 14 residues.